This T cell receptor (beta chain) was sequenced during a study of neurological immune-mediated disorders (dated by TCRdb to between 2018 and 2021). In the study overall: Among the 34 multiple sclerosis patients, relapsing-remitting MS accounted for about 31 and secondary progressive MS accounted for 3. The 95 to 120 TCR-beta libraries included longitudinal samples, technical triplicates and paired sorted CD4+ and CD8+ T-cell subsets alongside PBMC samples. Using UMI-based sequencing, the study compared peripheral blood TCR-beta repertoires from patients with HTLV-I-associated myelopathy (HAM/TSP), patients with multiple sclerosis, and healthy controls. The cohort was made up of about 66 subjects, consisting of 15 or so HAM/TSP patients, 34 multiple sclerosis patients and 20 healthy controls.

The CDR3 spans 18 residues, from the cysteine through the phenylalanine. Only the CDR3 DNA is retained, 54 bases long and in frame from the first base. Taken from the germline V gene, the CDR1 and CDR2 loops are MNHEY and SVGAGI. V is reduced by 2 bases and J by 0 bases, leaving a spacing of 17 bases between them. Results and caveats for the whole study, not just this receptor: The highest TCR clonal expansion was observed in HAM/TSP patients, whereas the lowest was observed in MS patients, even when compared with healthy controls. Repertoires from 18 of 34 MS patients were grouped by phylogenetic analysis into a cluster of related CDR3 sequences, suggesting a possible repertoire-level signature. No identical CDR3 amino acid sequences were shared among expanded clones across subjects, suggesting private TCR-beta repertoires in all groups. The MS cluster showed no association with clinical or MRI features, and the authors stated that larger cohorts are needed.

This clonotype came up a few times. There is no known antigen for this receptor. Base quality data are lacking; no much larger clone is found one base away. To synthesize cDNA, template-switch 5'RACE was performed with a primer carrying a 10-nucleotide random unique molecular identifier so that each TCR transcript was tagged. Each sequencing run produced over 190 million TCR-beta sequences covering 15-18 subjects. The RNeasy kit was used for extraction of total RNA. TCR-beta VDJ regions were amplified with primers for the TCR constant region and the 5'RACE anchor, using the KAPA Real-time Library Amplification kit. A first PCR added sample indexes and Illumina adaptors, after which a second PCR increased the library yield. After Ampure bead purification, the roughly 650 bp TCR product was size-selected on a 2% E-gel SizeSelection system. Before pooling, libraries had their quality checked on a Bioanalyzer, their concentration measured with Qubit, and their quantity determined with the Kapa Library Quantification kit. Libraries were sequenced paired-end 2 x 150 bp on an Illumina HiSeq 2500. To increase sequence diversity, about 23-32% phiX was spiked into each library pool. For the original study's pipeline: The quality-filtered reads were processed with the UMI-based MiGEC pipeline, whose error correction step removed more than 85% of the raw TCR sequences. VDJ genes were aligned to IMGT germline references, and each clonotype was defined by a unique CDR3 amino acid sequence together with V-J genes. Clonal expansion, Shannon diversity and CDR3 relatedness were evaluated with VDJtools (CalcPairwiseDistances, ClusterSamples), while phylogenetic trees were built in CLCbio workbench. Clones with at least 8 unique UMIs were defined as expanded, with this threshold being based on coefficient-of-variation modelling across technical triplicates. TCRdb passed the public sequencing reads through fastp at Q25 and MiXCR, retaining productive beta sequences. All rows with the same CDR3 protein become a single entry with the most common DNA and genes. Here the V and J calls rest on TCRdb's processing, not on the authors' analysis. This sample is represented by approximately 100,000 distinct CDR3 sequences; roughly 4% of them were singletons. About 6% of the sample is held by the ten biggest clonotypes.

For unsorted PBMC libraries, 2 million PBMCs were used after storage in RNAlater at -80 degrees C until RNA extraction. Multiple sclerosis patients were enrolled in a US clinical protocol evaluating disease progression by magnetic resonance imaging. Peripheral blood was subjected to Ficoll-Hypaque density gradient centrifugation to isolate PBMCs, which were then cryopreserved in liquid nitrogen. This receptor was taken from a woman under 30 with multiple sclerosis. The chain was built from TRBV6-5 and TRBJ2-1; the D gene is perhaps TRBD2, on 6 matching bases. The sequencing sample was made of PBMCs. The nucleotide sequence is given as TGTGCCAGCAGTTACGTGTCGGCGGGACCCCGCTCCTACAATGAGCAGTTCTTC. This encodes CASSYVSAGPRSYNEQFF.